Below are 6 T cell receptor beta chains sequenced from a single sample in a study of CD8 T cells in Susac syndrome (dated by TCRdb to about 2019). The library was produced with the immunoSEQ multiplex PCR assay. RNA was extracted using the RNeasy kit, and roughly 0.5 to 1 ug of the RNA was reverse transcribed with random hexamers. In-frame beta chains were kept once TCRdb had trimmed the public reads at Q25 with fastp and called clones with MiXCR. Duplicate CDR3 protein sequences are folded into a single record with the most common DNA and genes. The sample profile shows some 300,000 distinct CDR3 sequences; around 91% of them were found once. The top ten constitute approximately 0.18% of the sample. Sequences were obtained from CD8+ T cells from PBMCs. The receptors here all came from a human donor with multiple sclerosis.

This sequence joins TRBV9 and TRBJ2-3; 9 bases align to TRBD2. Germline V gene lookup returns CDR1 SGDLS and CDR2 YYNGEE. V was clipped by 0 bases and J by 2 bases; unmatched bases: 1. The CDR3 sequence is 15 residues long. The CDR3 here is CASSVASGVTDTQYF. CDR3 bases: TGTGCCAGCAGCGTAGCTAGCGGGGTCACAGATACGCAGTATTTT.

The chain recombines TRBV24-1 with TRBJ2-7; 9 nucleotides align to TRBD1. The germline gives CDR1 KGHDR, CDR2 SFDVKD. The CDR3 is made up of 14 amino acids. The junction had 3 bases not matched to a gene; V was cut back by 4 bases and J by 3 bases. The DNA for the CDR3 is TGTGCCACCAGTGACCCGGACAGGGGCTACGAGCAGTACTTC. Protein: CATSDPDRGYEQYF.

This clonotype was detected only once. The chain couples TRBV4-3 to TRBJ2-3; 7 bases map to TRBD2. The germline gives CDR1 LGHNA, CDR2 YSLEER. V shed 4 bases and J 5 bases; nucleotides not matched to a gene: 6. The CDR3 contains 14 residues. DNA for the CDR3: TGCGCCAGCAGCCCGAGCGGGGCCATAGATACGCAGTATTTT. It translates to CASSPSGAIDTQYF.

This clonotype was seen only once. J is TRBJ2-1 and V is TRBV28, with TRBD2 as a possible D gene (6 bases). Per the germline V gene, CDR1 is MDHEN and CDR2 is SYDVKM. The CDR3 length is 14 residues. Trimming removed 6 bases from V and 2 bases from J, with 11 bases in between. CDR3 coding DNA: TGTGCCAGCAGAAAGAGACTAGCCTACAATGAGCAGTTCTTC. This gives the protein CASRKRLAYNEQFF. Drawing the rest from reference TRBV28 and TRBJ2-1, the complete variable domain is DVKVTQSSRYLVKRTGEKVFLECVQDMDHENMFWYRQDPGLGLRLIYFSYDVKMKEKGDIPEGYSVSREKKERFSLILESASTNQTSMYLCASRKRLAYNEQFFGPGTRLTVL.

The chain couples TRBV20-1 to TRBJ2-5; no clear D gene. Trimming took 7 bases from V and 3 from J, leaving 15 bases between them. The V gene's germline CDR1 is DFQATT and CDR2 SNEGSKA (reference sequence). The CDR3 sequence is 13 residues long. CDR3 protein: CSGVGQNEETQYF. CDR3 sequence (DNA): TGCAGTGGGGTTGGGCAAAACGAAGAGACCCAGTACTTC.

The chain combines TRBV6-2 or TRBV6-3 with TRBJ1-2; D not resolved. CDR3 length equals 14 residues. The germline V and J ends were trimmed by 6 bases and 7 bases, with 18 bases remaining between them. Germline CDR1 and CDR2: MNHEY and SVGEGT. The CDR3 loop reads CASSDDPRASGYTF. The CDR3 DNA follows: TGTGCCAGCAGCGATGACCCTCGAGCGAGTGGCTACACCTTC.